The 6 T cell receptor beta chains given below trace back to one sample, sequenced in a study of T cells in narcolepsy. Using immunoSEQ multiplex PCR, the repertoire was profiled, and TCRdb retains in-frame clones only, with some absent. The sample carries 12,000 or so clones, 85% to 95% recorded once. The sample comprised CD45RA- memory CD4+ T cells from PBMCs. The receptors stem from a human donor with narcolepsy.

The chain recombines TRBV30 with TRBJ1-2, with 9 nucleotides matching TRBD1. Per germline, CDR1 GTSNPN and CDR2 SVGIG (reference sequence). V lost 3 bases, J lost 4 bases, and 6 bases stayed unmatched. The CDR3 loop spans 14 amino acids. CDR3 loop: CAWRLTGGSYGYTF. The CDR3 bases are TGTGCCTGGAGACTGACAGGGGGTTCCTATGGCTACACCTTC.

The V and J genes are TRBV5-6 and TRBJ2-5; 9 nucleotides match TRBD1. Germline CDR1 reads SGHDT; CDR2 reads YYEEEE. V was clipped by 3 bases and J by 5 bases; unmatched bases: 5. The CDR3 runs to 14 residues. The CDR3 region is CASSSAGTGETQYF. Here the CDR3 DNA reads TGTGCCAGCAGCTCGGCCGGGACAGGGGAGACCCAGTACTTC.

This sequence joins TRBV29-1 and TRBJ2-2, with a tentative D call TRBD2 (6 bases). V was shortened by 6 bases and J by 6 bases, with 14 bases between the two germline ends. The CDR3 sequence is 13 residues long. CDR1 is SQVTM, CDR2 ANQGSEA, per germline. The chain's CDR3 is CSVRLWGAGELFF. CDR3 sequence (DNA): TGCAGCGTGCGGCTATGGGGGGCCGGGGAGCTGTTTTTT.

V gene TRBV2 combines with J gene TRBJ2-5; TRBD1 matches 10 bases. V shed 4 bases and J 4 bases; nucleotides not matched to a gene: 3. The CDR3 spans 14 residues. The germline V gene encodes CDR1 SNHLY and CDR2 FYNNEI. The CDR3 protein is CASSGDRGRETQYF. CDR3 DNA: TGTGCCAGCAGTGGGGACAGGGGCAGAGAGACCCAGTACTTC.

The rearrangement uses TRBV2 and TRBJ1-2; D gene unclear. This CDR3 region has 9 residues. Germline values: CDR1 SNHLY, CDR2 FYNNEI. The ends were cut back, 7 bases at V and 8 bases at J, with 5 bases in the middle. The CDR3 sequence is CASILGYTF. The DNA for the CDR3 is TGTGCCAGCATATTAGGCTACACCTTC.

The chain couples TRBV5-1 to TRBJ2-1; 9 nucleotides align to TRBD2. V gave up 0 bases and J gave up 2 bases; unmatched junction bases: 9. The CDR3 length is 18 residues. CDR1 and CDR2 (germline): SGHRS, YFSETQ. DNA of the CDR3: TGCGCCAGCAGCTTGGAGGCTATGGCGGGGGGGCCCTACAATGAGCAGTTCTTC. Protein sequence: CASSLEAMAGGPYNEQFF.